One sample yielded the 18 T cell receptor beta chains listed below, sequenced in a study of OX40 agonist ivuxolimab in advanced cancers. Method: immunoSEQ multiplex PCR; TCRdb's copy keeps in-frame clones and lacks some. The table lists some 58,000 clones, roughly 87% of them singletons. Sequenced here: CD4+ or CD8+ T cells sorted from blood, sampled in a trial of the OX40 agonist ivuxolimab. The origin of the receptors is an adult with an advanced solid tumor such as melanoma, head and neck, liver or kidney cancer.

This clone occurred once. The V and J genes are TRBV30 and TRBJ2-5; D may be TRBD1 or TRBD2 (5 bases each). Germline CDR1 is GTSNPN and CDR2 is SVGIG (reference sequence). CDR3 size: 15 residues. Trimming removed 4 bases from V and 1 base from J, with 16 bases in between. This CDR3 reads CAWTLGVAIQETQYF. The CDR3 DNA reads TGTGCCTGGACCCTGGGGGTGGCGATCCAAGAGACCCAGTACTTC.

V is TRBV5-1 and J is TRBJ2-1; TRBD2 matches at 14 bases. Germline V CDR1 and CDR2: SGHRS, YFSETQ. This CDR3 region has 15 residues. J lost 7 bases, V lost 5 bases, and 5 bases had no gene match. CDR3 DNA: TGCGCCAGCAGGGGACTAGCGGGAGTGAGTAATGAGCAGTTCTTC. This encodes CASRGLAGVSNEQFF.

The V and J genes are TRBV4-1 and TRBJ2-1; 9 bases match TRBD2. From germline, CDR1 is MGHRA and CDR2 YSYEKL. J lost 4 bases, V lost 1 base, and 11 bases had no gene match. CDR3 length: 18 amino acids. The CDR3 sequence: CASSQGVAGVLSYNEQFF. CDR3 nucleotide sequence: TGCGCCAGCAGCCAAGGGGTAGCGGGAGTACTCTCTTACAATGAGCAGTTCTTC.

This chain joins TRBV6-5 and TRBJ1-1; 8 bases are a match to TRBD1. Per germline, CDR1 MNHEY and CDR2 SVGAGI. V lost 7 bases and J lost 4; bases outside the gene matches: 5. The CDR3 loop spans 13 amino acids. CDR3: CASTAGGRTEAFF. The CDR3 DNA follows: TGTGCCAGCACGGCAGGGGGCCGCACTGAAGCTTTCTTT.

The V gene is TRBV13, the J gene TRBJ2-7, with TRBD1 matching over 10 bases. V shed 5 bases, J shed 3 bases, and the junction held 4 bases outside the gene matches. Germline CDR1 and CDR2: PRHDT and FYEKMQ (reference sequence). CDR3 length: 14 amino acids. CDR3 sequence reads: CASSARDRGYEQYF. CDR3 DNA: TGTGCCAGCAGCGCCCGGGACAGGGGCTACGAGCAGTACTTC.

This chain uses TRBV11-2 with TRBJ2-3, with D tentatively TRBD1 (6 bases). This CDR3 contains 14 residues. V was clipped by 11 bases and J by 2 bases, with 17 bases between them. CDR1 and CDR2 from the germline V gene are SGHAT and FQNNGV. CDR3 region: CAAGTTPPTDTQYF. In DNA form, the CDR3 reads TGTGCCGCAGGGACAACTCCACCCACAGATACGCAGTATTTT.

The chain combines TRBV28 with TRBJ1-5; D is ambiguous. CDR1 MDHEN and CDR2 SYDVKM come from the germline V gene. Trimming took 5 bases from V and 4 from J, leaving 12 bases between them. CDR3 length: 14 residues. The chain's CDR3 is CASSRRRGNQPQHF. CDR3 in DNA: TGTGCCAGCAGTCGACGGCGCGGAAATCAGCCCCAGCATTTT. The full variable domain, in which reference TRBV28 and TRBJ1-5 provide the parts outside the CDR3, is DVKVTQSSRYLVKRTGEKVFLECVQDMDHENMFWYRQDPGLGLRLIYFSYDVKMKEKGDIPEGYSVSREKKERFSLILESASTNQTSMYLCASSRRRGNQPQHFGDGTRLSIL.

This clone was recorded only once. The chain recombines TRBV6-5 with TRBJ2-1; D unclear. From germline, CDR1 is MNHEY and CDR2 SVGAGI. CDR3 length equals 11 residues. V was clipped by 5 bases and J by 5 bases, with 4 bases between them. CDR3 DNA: TGTGCCAGCAGTCGAAACAATGAGCAGTTCTTC. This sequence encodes CASSRNNEQFF.

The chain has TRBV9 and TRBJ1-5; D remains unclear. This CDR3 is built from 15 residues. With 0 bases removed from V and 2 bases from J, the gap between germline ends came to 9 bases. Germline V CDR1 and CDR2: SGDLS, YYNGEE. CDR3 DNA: TGTGCCAGCAGCGTAGGGTGGTTGGGCAATCAGCCCCAGCATTTT. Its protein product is CASSVGWLGNQPQHF.

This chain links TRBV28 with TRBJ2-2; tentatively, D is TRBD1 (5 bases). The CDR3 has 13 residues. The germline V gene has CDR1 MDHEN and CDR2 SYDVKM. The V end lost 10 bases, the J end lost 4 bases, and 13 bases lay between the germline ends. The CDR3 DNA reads TGTGCCACCGACCTCGACAGCACCGGGGAGCTGTTTTTT. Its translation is CATDLDSTGELFF. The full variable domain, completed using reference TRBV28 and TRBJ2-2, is DVKVTQSSRYLVKRTGEKVFLECVQDMDHENMFWYRQDPGLGLRLIYFSYDVKMKEKGDIPEGYSVSREKKERFSLILESASTNQTSMYLCATDLDSTGELFFGEGSRLTVL.

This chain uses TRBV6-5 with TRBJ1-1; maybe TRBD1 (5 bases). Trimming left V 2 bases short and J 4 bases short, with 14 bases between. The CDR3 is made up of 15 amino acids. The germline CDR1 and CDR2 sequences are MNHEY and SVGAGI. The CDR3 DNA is TGTGCCAGCAGTTACGATGGGGCGCGGAGCACTGAAGCTTTCTTT. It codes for CASSYDGARSTEAFF.

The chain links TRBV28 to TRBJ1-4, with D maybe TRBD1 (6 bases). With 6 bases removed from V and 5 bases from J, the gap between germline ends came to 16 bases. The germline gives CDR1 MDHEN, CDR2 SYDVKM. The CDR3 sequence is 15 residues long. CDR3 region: CASSSKTGLNEKLFF. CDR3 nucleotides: TGTGCCAGCAGCTCGAAAACAGGGCTAAATGAAAAACTGTTTTTT.

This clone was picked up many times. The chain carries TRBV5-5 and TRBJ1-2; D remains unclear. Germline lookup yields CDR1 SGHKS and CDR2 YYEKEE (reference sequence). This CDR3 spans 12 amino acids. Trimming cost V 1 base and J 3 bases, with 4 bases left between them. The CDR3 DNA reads TGTGCCAGCAGCTTGTTATACTATGGCTACACCTTC. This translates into CASSLLYYGYTF.

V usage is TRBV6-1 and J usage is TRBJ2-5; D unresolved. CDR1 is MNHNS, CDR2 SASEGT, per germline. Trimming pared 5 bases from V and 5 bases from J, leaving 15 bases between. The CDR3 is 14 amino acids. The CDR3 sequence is CASSLGPNGETQYF. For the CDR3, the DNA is TGTGCCAGCAGTCTAGGCCCAAACGGGGAGACCCAGTACTTC.

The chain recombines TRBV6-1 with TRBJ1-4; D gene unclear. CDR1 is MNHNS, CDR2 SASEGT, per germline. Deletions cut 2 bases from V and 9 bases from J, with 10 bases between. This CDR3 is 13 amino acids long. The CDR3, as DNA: TGTGCCAGCAGTGAATATGAGGTTAAAAAACTGTTTTTT. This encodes CASSEYEVKKLFF.

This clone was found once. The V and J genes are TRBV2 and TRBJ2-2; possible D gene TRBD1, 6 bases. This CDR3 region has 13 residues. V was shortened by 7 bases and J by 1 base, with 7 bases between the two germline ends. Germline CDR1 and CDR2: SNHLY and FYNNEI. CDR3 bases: TGTGCCAGCAACAGGGAGAACACCGGGGAGCTGTTTTTT. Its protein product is CASNRENTGELFF.

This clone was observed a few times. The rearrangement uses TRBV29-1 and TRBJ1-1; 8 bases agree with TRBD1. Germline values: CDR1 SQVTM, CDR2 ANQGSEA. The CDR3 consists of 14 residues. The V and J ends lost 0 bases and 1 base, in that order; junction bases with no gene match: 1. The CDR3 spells CSVEEGTGNTEAFF. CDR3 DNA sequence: TGCAGCGTTGAAGAGGGGACAGGGAACACTGAAGCTTTCTTT.

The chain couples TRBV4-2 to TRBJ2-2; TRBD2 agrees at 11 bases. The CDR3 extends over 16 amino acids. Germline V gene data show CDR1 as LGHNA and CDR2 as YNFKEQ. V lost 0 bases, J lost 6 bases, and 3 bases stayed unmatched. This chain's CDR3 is CASSQEVAGGAGELFF. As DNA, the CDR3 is TGTGCCAGCAGCCAAGAGGTAGCGGGAGGGGCCGGGGAGCTGTTTTTT.